The 3 T cell receptor beta chains reported below all come from one sample, sequenced in a study of sequential checkpoint blockade in melanoma. Treatment of the sample: randomized to nivolumab then ipilimumab (arm A) or the reverse (arm B). Sequencing used immunoSEQ multiplex PCR; TCRdb keeps in-frame clones, though not all of them. This sample has 35,000 to 40,000 clones; roughly 32% occur once, and the top ten carry under 2%. Source: tumor tissue (inferred from file names), taken from a patient given nivolumab and ipilimumab in sequence. Receptors were obtained from a human donor with melanoma.

This chain uses TRBV15 with TRBJ2-7, with a possible D match to TRBD2 (6 bases). V was clipped by 1 base and J by 1 base, with 14 bases between them. Germline lookup yields CDR1 LNHNV and CDR2 YYDKDF (reference sequence). The CDR3 extends over 16 amino acids. The DNA for the CDR3 is TGTGCCACCAGCAGAGGGCCGGGACTGAATTCCTACGAGCAGTACTTC. It yields the protein CATSRGPGLNSYEQYF.

This clone was counted ten times or more. One end of the junction does not line up with germline, which may come from a read error. The gene calls are TRBV11-3 and TRBJ2-1, with 11 nucleotides matching TRBD2. This CDR3 contains 14 residues. The V gene's germline CDR1 is SGHNT and CDR2 YENEEA. CDR3 coding DNA: TGTGCCAGCAGCTCACGACTAGCGGGAAATGTGCAGTTCTTC. It translates to CASSSRLAGNVQFF.

This clone was found a few times. This chain uses TRBV11-3 with TRBJ2-3, with unresolved D. The CDR3 covers 14 residues. The germline CDR1 and CDR2 sequences are SGHNT and YENEEA. Between the trimmed V and J ends, which lost 7 bases and 4 bases, there was a span of 15 bases. The CDR3 nucleotides read TGTGCCAGCACCTCGATGGGTGTCGCAGATACGCAGTATTTT. Protein sequence: CASTSMGVADTQYF.